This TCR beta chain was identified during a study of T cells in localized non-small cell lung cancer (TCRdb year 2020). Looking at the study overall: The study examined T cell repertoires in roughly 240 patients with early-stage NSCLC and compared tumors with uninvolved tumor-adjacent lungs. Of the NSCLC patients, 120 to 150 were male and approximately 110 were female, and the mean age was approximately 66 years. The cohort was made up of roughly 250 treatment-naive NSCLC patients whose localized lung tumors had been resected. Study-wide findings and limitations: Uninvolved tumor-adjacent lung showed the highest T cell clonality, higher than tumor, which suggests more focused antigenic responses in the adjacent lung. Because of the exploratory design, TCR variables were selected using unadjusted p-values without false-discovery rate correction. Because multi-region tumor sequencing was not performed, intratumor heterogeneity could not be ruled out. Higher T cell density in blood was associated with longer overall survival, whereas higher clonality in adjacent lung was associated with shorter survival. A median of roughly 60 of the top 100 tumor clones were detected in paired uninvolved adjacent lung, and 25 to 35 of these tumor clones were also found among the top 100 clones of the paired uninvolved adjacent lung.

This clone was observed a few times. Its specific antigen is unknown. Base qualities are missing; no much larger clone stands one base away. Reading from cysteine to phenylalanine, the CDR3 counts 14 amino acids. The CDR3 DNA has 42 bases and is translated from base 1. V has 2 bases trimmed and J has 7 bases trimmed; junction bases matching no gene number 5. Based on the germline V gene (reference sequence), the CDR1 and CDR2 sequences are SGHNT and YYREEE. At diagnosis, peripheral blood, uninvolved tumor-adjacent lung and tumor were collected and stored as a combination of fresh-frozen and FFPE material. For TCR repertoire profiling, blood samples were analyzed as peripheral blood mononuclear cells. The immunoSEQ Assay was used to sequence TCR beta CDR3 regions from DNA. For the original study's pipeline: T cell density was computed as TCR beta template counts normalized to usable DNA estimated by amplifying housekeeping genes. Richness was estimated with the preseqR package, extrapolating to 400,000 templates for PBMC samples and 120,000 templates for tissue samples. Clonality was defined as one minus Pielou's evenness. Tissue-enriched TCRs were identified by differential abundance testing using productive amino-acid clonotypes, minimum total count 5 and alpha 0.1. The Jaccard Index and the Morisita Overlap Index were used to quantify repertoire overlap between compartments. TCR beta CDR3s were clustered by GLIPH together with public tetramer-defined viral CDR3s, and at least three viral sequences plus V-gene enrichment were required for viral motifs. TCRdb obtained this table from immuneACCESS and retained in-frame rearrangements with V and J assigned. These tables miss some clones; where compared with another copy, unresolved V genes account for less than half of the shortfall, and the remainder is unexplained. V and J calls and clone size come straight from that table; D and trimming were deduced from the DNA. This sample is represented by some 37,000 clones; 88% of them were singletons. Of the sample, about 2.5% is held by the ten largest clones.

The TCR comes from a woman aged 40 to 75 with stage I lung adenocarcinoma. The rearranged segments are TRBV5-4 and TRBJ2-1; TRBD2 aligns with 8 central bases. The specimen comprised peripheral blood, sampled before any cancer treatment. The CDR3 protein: CASSFPGGWNEQFF. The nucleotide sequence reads TGTGCCAGCAGCTTCCCGGGAGGGTGGAATGAGCAGTTCTTC. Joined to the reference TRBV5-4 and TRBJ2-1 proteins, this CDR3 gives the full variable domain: ETGVTQSPTHLIKTRGQQVTLRCSSQSGHNTVSWYQQALGQGPQFIFQYYREEENGRGNFPPRFSGLQFPNYSSELNVNALELDDSALYLCASSFPGGWNEQFFGPGTRLTVL.